This TCR beta chain was profiled in a study of neurological immune-mediated disorders. Study-wide results and caveats: In HTLV-1-associated myelopathy, TCR clonal expansion was greatest, whereas multiple sclerosis had the least, falling below healthy controls.

Described time point: longitudinal time-point 1 (baseline). A total of 2 million PBMCs stored at -80 degrees C provided the unsorted libraries. A note on this clonotype: What it binds is not known.

One entry per CDR3 protein, called by TCRdb with MiXCR from the 5' RACE reads. The sample consists of some 60,000 distinct CDR3 sequences, about 10% of them appearing once. The CDR3 extends over 15 amino acids. V was clipped by 3 bases and J by 2 bases, with 11 bases between them. The germline V gene encodes CDR1 LNHDA and CDR2 SQIVND (reference sequence). Source material: PBMCs. This TCR derives from a male donor with HTLV-1-associated myelopathy (HAM/TSP). This sequence joins TRBV19 and TRBJ1-5; the D gene is possibly TRBD1 (5 bases). CDR3: CASSIQGWGNQPQHF. CDR3 bases: TGTGCCAGTAGTATTCAGGGATGGGGCAATCAGCCCCAGCATTTT. Complete variable domain (other parts from reference TRBV19 and TRBJ1-5): DGGITQSPKYLFRKEGQNVTLSCEQNLNHDAMYWYRQDPGQGLRLIYYSQIVNDFQKGDIAEGYSVSREKKESFPLTVTSAQKNPTAFYLCASSIQGWGNQPQHFGDGTRLSIL.